This T cell receptor (beta chain) was obtained from a study of Tregs in tolerant kidney transplant recipients. Points from the study as a whole: Activated donor B cell expansion appeared to reveal the most relevant donor-specific TCRbeta repertoire. This study did not directly address biological reproducibility. Some patients' samples used different primers over time, so nucleotide sequences weren't comparable.

As concerns this clone: As yet, its antigen is unknown. The read halts 3 residues ahead of the CDR3 end, with the missing end drawn from the germline J gene.

Sequenced by immunoSEQ multiplex PCR; TCRdb stores in-frame clones only, minus some. Found here are roughly 50,000 clones; the top ten clones hold roughly 0.9%. Trimming cost V 1 base and J 4 bases, with 8 bases left between them. CDR3 length: 13 amino acids. CDR1 and CDR2 (germline): SNHLY, FYNNEI. Sequences were derived from CD4+ T cells from blood, sampled before the transplant. This chain connects TRBV2 to TRBJ2-7, with D possibly matching TRBD1 (6 bases). The TCR sequence derives from a human donor who received a combined kidney and bone marrow transplant. The CDR3 is CASSEGGLYEQYF. The sequenced CDR3 bases are TGTGCCAGCAGTGAAGGGGGGCTTTACGAG.